A single TCR beta chain is shown here with its context. The data were taken from a study of blood T cell repertoires in COVID-19. Turning to the study itself: Italy, Spain and the United States were the sources of the convalescent and acute COVID-19 samples.

Germline V CDR1 and CDR2: LGHDT, YNNKEL (reference sequence). With V trimmed by 4 bases and J by 6 bases, 5 bases remained unmatched. The CDR3 is 14 amino acids. Clones were read by immunoSEQ multiplex PCR, and TCRdb kept only the in-frame ones, dropping some. The sample contains about 230,000 clones, 70% to 90% of which appear only once. The source material was PBMCs or T cells enriched from blood (not recorded which). The V call is TRBV3-1 (or the pseudogene TRBV3-2), the J call TRBJ1-5; 8 bases map to TRBD1. This clonotype originated in a woman aged 45-65 years in a cohort exposed to, infected with or recovered from COVID-19 (not recorded which). The CDR3 protein is CASSRGQGGQPQHF. The CDR3 nucleotides are TGTGCCAGCAGCCGCGGACAGGGTGGTCAGCCCCAGCATTTT.